Listed here is a single TCR beta chain. Its specificity is unknown. The table came from immunoSEQ multiplex PCR; TCRdb's copy has only in-frame clones and leaves some out. The repertoire holds 55,000 to 75,000 clones, with roughly 95% as singletons. This sample is part of a study of cytomegalovirus exposure and HLA in healthy donors. Regarding the study as a whole: Published work reported that the classifier diagnosed cytomegalovirus status with high specificity and sensitivity. In vitro confirmation showed three CMV-associated chains to be CMV antigen specific.

Germline V gene sequence: CDR1 SGHDT, CDR2 YYEEEE. Between the trimmed V and J ends, which lost 2 bases and 10 bases, there was a span of 12 bases. The CDR3 contains 12 residues. This rearrangement joins TRBV5-6 to TRBJ1-2, with D possibly matching TRBD1 (6 bases). The sequenced sample was PBMCs. This TCR was recovered from a woman younger than 35 in good health and CMV-seronegative. CDR3 residues: CASSLTGRVYTF. Written as DNA, the CDR3 is TGTGCCAGCAGCTTAACAGGGCGCGTCTACACCTTC.